These 5 T cell receptor beta chains originate from one sample sequenced in a study of shared clonotypes between healthy human individuals. Data came from immunoSEQ multiplex PCR; TCRdb stores just in-frame clones and leaves some out. The profile shows approximately 1,000,000 clones, about four fifths of them singletons. Input material: memory CD4+ T cells from PBMCs. Subset specified: CD45RA-negative fraction. These TCRs come from a man between 18 and 29 years old in good health. Some clones in this sample may be carry-over from other donors' samples.

The sample holds a few counts of this clone. The chain uses TRBV11-2 and TRBJ2-7; D gene ambiguous. The CDR3 loop spans 13 amino acids. CDR1 is SGHAT and CDR2 is FQNNGV in the germline V gene. V was trimmed by 1 base and J by 4 bases, leaving 8 bases between them. The CDR3: CASSLVRPYEQYF. As DNA, the CDR3 is TGTGCCAGCAGCTTAGTCCGGCCTTACGAGCAGTACTTC.

The chain is built from TRBV6-5 and TRBJ2-7; D is perhaps TRBD1 or TRBD2 (5 bases each). The germline CDR1 and CDR2 sequences are MNHEY and SVGAGI. The CDR3 sequence is 13 residues long. V dropped 6 bases and J dropped 2 bases, with 11 bases sitting between them. CDR3 bases: TGTGCCAGCAGGGGGGTCCCAGCCTACGAGCAGTACTTC. The encoded protein is CASRGVPAYEQYF.

The chain uses TRBV11-2 and TRBJ2-2; TRBD2 might be the D (6 bases). The CDR3 spans 13 residues. The germline V gene encodes CDR1 SGHAT and CDR2 FQNNGV. Trimming stripped 3 bases from V and 8 bases from J, with 10 bases between. The CDR3 sequence is CASSFSEGGELFF. CDR3 sequence (DNA): TGTGCCAGCAGCTTCTCGGAGGGTGGGGAGCTGTTTTTT.

The chain has TRBV28 and TRBJ2-7; D perhaps matches TRBD2 (7 bases). Trimming left V 8 bases short and J 4 bases short, with 21 bases between. CDR3 length: 15 residues. Germline CDR1 MDHEN, CDR2 SYDVKM. CDR3: CASVTTGGRRYEQYF. The DNA for the CDR3 is TGTGCCAGCGTTACGACCGGGGGGCGCCGGTACGAGCAGTACTTC.

V and J are TRBV5-4 and TRBJ2-1, with 7 bases fitting TRBD1. The CDR3 extends over 15 amino acids. Germline-derived CDR1 and CDR2 are SGHNT and YYREEE (reference sequence). J lost 3 bases, V lost 4 bases, and 7 bases had no gene match. DNA of the CDR3: TGTGCCAGCAGCCCAGAGGGGGCTCTCTACAATGAGCAGTTCTTC. Protein product: CASSPEGALYNEQFF.